In its sample, the clone carrying this T cell receptor beta chain was seen a few times. Its specificity is unknown. The data belong to a study of blood T cells in healthy people across ages. Study-wide findings and caveats: The recorded TCR beta diversity per million T cells decreased in a roughly linear manner with age. In long-lived donors, naive CD4+ cell counts and diversity exceeded those of aged donors. In the absence of known donor CMV status, changes in expanded clonotypes were possibly confounded.

PCR was performed a second time for about 7 to 12 cycles using a sample-barcoded 5' primer and a J-beta primer mix. Template switching added a 12-random-nucleotide identifier to every cDNA molecule. MiXCR, run by TCRdb on the 5' RACE reads, gives a single entry per CDR3 protein. The sample consists of 1 million or so distinct CDR3 sequences, 35% to 50% of them appearing once. The ends lost 5 bases at V and 8 bases at J; junction bases unmatched: 8. CDR1 is SGHAT, CDR2 FQNNGV, per germline. This CDR3 spans 15 amino acids. The chain joins TRBV11-2 to TRBJ2-1, with 11 bases matching TRBD2. The sample consisted of blood. This TCR was sampled from a woman aged 60-75 years in good health. The CDR3 loop is CASSISGRASDEQFF. The DNA of the CDR3 is TGTGCCAGCAGCATTAGCGGGAGGGCCAGCGATGAGCAGTTCTTC.